One TCR beta chain is described in this entry. Its antigen is still unknown. This sample was taken from a study of blood T cells in healthy people across ages. The study, taken as a whole, reports: Investigators treated diversity estimates from one million T cells as underestimates.

At least 7 million PBMCs were isolated per sample. A second PCR, run for about 7 to 11 cycles, used a sample-barcoded 5' primer plus a J-beta primer mix. Carrying 12 random nucleotides, a template-switch adaptor labeled each individual cDNA molecule. TCRdb redid the calling of the 5' RACE reads with MiXCR, one entry per CDR3 protein. The sample shows 1,300,000 or so distinct CDR3 sequences, approximately 60% of them seen only once. CDR3 length equals 15 residues. Trimming removed 4 bases from V and 4 bases from J, with 18 bases in between. Germline values: CDR1 SGDLS, CDR2 YYNGEE. Source material: blood. This sequence was found in a man younger than 35 in good health. The chain carries TRBV9 and TRBJ2-7, with D unclear. The CDR3 DNA follows: TGTGCCAGCAGCTCCTACCCAGAACCGTATTACGAGCAGTACTTC. It codes for CASSSYPEPYYEQYF.